One T cell receptor beta chain is described in this entry. The record originates from a study of blood T cell repertoires in COVID-19. Method: immunoSEQ multiplex PCR; TCRdb's copy keeps in-frame clones and lacks some. This sample yields approximately 93,000 clones, of which approximately 79% are seen a single time; 3.5% to 4% belongs to the top ten. Followed longitudinally, the Seattle patients had been enrolled during active infection. CDR3 size: 14 residues. V dropped 7 bases and J dropped 1 base, with 8 bases sitting between them. CDR1 and CDR2 (germline): MNHEY, SVGAGI. This rearrangement joins TRBV6-5 to TRBJ2-6, with a tentative D call TRBD1 (5 bases). Sequenced sample: peripheral blood. This TCR derives from a man between 70 and 80 years old with COVID-19, enrolled during active disease. CDR3: CASTPGSGANVLTF. CDR3 sequence (DNA): TGTGCCAGCACCCCAGGGTCTGGGGCCAACGTCCTGACTTTC.